This T cell receptor (beta chain) was identified in a study of T cell responses to AZD1222 COVID-19 vaccine. Study outcomes and limitations: A mostly white British donor set with more females was recruited, and clonal diversity was possibly underestimated. Two AZD1222 administrations were followed by greater Spike-specific TCR breadth and depth.

As regards this clone: The antigen is unknown.

CDR3 size: 13 residues. The germline V gene encodes CDR1 SNHLY and CDR2 FYNNEI. V was clipped by 6 bases and J by 6 bases, with 14 bases between them. Profiled with immunoSEQ multiplex PCR; TCRdb holds only in-frame clones, not every one. This sample yields fewer than 120,000 clones, of which 88% are seen a single time; about 1.6% belongs to the top ten. This TCR came from an adult in good health. Source: peripheral blood, taken on day 0 of AZD1222 vaccination. J is TRBJ1-2 and V is TRBV2; TRBD1 is a possible D gene (5 bases). The CDR3 DNA follows: TGTGCCAGCAGGCAGGGACCGAAGGATGGCTACACCTTC. Amino acids: CASRQGPKDGYTF.